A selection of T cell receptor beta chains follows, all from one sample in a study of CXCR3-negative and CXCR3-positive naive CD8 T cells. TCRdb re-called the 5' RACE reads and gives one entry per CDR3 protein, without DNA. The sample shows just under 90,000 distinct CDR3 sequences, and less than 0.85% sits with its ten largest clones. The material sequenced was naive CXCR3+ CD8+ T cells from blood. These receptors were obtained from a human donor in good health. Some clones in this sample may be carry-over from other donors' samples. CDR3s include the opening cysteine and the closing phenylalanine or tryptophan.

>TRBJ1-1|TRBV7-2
CASSLSPLRDTEAFF
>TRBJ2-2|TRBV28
CASSLATQELFF
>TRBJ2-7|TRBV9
CASSAPGGLGYEQYF
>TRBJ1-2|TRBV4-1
CASSQDLSGGSGYTF
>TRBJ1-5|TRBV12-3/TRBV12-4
CATARSGDQPQHF
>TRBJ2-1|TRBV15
CATSRGRESYNEQFF
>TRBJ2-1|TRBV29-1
CSVLVGYYNEQFF
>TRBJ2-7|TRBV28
CASSLSAGGQEQYF
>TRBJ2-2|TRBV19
CASSIPPGQGAGELFF
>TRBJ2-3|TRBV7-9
CASSVHPGGTDTQYF
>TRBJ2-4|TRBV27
CASSSTTHNKQYF
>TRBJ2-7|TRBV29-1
CSVIEGASSYEQYF
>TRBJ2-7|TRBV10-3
CAIRAQAGSSYEQYF
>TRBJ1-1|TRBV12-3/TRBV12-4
CASSRPSTEAFF
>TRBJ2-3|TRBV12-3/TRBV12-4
CASSFRAGDTDTQYF
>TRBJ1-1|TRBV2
CARKQVNTEAFF
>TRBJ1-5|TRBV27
CASSSDRGQGKPQHF
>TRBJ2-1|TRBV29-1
CSVAIGNEQFF
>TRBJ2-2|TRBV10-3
CAISPTGSNTGELFF
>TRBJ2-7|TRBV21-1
CASSKARTSGHSYEQYF
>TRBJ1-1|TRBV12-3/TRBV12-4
CASGRVMDTEAFF
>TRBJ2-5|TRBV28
CASLTGGLETQYF
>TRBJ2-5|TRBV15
CATGRRTQDTQYF
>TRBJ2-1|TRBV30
CAWSGEAIRVNNEQFF